This T cell receptor beta chain was profiled in a study of T cell responses to AZD1222 COVID-19 vaccine. Study as a whole: Second-dose schedules of about 4 or about 12 weeks were combined. Study-level findings and limits: A reported finding is that nearly half of spike-specific TCRs target unmutated variant regions. Donors were largely white British and mainly female; clonal diversity was possibly underestimated. In all cases, repertoires were sampled only after the peak T cell response.

This clone was recorded only once. Its target is unknown. TCRdb's copy holds only in-frame clones and misses some; the assay was immunoSEQ multiplex PCR. The profile shows more than 95,000 clones, 85% to 90% of them singletons. The CDR3 is 15 amino acids. Germline V gene sequence: CDR1 MGHRA, CDR2 YSYEKL. V lost 3 bases and J lost 2, with 11 bases in between. The receptor comes from an adult in good health. J is TRBJ1-5 and V is TRBV4-1, with D hard to call. Sample: peripheral blood, taken on day 0 of AZD1222 vaccination. The CDR3 DNA sequence: TGCGCCAGCAGCCACCTAGACTTGGGCAATCAGCCCCAGCATTTT. This translates into CASSHLDLGNQPQHF.